This T cell receptor (beta chain) was captured by sequencing in a study of PD-L1 blockade in urothelial cancer. Study-level background: From 2014, patients received atezolizumab, given as 1,200 mg intravenously every 3 weeks.

This clone was detected only a few times. Indicated time point: pretreatment peripheral blood. Between 1 and 8 samples per patient were obtained, pretreatment and on-treatment. Germline CDR1 is SGDLS and CDR2 is YYNGEE. V was pared by 4 bases and J by 6 bases, with 4 bases of the junction left unmatched. The CDR3 loop spans 15 amino acids. Data came from immunoSEQ multiplex PCR; TCRdb stores just in-frame clones and leaves some out. The sample yields 60,000 or so clones, about four fifths seen once. The TCR sequence derives from a man in his 70s with urothelial cancer. Source: PBMCs, taken around atezolizumab (anti-PD-L1) treatment. The gene calls are TRBV9 and TRBJ2-1; 13 nucleotides line up with TRBD2. This CDR3 reads CASSLGLAGVNEQFF. CDR3 DNA: TGTGCCAGCAGCTTAGGACTAGCGGGAGTCAATGAGCAGTTCTTC.